This TCR beta chain appears in the sequencing data of a study of OX40 agonist ivuxolimab in advanced cancers. Clones were read by immunoSEQ multiplex PCR, and TCRdb kept only the in-frame ones, dropping some. The data show about 18,000 clones, roughly 85% seen once. The clonotype originates from an adult with an advanced solid tumor such as melanoma, head and neck, liver or kidney cancer. Sequences were derived from CD4+ or CD8+ T cells sorted from blood, sampled in a trial of the OX40 agonist ivuxolimab.

The chain's CDR3 is CASSAGEGNTIYF. Written as DNA, the CDR3 is TGTGCCAGCAGCGCAGGGGAAGGGAACACCATATATTTT. The J gene is TRBJ1-3, the V gene TRBV5-6; maybe TRBD1 (6 bases). CDR1 and CDR2 from the germline V gene are SGHDT and YYEEEE. CDR3 length equals 13 residues. V dropped 4 bases and J dropped 7 bases, with 12 bases sitting between them.